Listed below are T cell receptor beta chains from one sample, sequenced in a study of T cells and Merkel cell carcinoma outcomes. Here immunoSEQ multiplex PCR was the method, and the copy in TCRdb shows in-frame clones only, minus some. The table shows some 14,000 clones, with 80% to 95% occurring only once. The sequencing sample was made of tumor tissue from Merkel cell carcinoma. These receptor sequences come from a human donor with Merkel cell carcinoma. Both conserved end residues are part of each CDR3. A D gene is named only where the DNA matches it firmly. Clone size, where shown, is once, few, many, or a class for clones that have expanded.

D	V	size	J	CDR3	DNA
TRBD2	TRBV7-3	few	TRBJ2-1	CASSLKALAGGGGNEQFF	TGTGCCAGCAGCTTAAAAGCTCTAGCGGGAGGAGGGGGCAATGAGCAGTTCTTC
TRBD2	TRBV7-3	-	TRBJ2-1	CTSSSQAGVNEQFF	TGTACCAGCAGCTCCCAAGCGGGAGTCAATGAGCAGTTCTTC
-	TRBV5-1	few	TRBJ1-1	CASSLDPGDTEAFF	TGCGCCAGCAGCTTAGACCCAGGGGACACTGAAGCTTTCTTT
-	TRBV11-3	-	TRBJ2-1	CASSLKGYNEQFF	TGTGCCAGCAGCTTAAAGGGGTACAATGAGCAGTTCTTC
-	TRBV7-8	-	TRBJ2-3	CASSRLDPSTDTQYF	TGTGCCAGCAGCAGACTAGACCCTAGCACAGATACGCAGTATTTT
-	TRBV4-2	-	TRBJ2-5	CASSQDKLEETQYF	TGTGCCAGCAGCCAAGATAAGTTGGAGGAGACCCAGTACTTC
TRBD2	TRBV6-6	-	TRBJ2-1	CASSRRTSGTYNEQFF	TGTGCCAGCAGCCGACGGACTAGCGGGACCTACAATGAGCAGTTCTTC
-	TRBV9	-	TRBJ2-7	CASSVGWDHSYEQYF	TGTGCCAGCAGCGTAGGGTGGGACCACTCCTACGAGCAGTACTTC
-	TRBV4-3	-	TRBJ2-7	CASSQVAIAAPYEQYF	TGCGCCAGCAGCCAAGTCGCAATAGCGGCCCCCTACGAGCAGTACTTC
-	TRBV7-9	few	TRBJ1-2	CASSAQVYGYTF	TGTGCCAGCAGCGCTCAAGTCTATGGCTACACCTTC